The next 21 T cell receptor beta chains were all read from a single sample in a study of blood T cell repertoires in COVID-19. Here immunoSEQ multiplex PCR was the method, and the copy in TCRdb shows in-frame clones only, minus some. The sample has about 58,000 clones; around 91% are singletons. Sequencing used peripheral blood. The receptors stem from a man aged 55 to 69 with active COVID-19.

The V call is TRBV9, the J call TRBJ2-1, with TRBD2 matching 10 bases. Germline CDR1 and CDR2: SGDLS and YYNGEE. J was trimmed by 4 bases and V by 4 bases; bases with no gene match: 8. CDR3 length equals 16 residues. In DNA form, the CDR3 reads TGTGCCAGCAGCCCGATAGCGGGAGGACCTTACAATGAGCAGTTCTTC. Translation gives CASSPIAGGPYNEQFF.

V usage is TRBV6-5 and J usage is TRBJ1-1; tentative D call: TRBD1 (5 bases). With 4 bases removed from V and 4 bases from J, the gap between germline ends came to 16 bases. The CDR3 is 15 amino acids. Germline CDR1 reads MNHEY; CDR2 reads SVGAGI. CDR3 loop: CASSFPGVRGTEAFF. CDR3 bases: TGTGCCAGCAGTTTTCCGGGGGTTCGCGGCACTGAAGCTTTCTTT.

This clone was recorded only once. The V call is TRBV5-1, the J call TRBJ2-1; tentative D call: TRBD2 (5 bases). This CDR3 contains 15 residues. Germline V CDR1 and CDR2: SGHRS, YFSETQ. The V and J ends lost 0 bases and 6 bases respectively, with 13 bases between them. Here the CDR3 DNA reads TGCGCCAGCAGCTTGGGACTTCTTCGGGGCAATGAGCAGTTCTTC. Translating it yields CASSLGLLRGNEQFF.

The CDR3 DNA reads as TGCGCCAGCAGGGAGAGCGGGGGGATTTACAATGAGCAGTTCTTC. It encodes CASRESGGIYNEQFF. V usage is TRBV10-2 and J usage is TRBJ2-1; 9 bases map to TRBD2. Germline assignment: CDR1 WSHSY and CDR2 SAAADI. J lost 4 bases, V lost 6 bases, and 7 bases had no gene match. CDR3 length: 15 amino acids.

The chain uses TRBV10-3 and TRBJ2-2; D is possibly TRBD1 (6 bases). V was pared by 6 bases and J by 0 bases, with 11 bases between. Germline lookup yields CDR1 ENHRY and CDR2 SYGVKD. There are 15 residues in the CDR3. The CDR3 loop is CAISRDNANTGELFF. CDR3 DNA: TGTGCCATCAGCCGGGACAACGCGAACACCGGGGAGCTGTTTTTT.

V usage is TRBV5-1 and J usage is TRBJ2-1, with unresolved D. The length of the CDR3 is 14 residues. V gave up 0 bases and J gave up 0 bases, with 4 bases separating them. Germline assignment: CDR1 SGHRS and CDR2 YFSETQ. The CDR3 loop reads CASSLASSYNEQFF. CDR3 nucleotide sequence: TGCGCCAGCAGCTTGGCCAGCTCCTACAATGAGCAGTTCTTC.

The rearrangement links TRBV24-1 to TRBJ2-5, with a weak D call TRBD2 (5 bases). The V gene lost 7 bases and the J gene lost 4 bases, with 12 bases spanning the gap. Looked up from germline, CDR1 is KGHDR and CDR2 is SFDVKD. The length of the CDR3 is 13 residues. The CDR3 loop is CATRGSGSETQYF. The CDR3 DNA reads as TGTGCCACCAGAGGCAGCGGATCAGAGACCCAGTACTTC.

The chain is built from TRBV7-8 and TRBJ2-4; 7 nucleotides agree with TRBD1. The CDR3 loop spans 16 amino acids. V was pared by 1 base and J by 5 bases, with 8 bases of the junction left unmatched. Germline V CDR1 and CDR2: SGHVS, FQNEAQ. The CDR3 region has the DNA TGTGCCAGCAGCTTAGTCTTGACAGGGTGGCAAAACATTCAGTACTTC. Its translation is CASSLVLTGWQNIQYF.

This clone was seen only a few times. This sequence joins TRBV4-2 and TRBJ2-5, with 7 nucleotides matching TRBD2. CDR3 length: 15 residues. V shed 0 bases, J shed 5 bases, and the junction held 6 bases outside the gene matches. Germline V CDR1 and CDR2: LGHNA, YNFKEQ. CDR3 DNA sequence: TGTGCCAGCAGCCAAGAACCTAGCGGACGGGAGACCCAGTACTTC. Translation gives CASSQEPSGRETQYF.

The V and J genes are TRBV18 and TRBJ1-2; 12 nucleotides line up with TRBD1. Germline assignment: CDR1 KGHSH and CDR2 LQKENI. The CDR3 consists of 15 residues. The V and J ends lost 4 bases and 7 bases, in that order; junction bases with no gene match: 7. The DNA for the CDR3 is TGTGCCAGCTCACTTAAAGGGACAGGGGGCACTGGCTACACCTTC. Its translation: CASSLKGTGGTGYTF.

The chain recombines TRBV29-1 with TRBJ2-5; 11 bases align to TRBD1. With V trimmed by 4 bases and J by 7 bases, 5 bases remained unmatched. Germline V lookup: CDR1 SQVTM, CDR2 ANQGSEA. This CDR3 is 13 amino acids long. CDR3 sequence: CSVVSGQGVTQYF. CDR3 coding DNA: TGCAGCGTTGTATCGGGACAGGGGGTGACCCAGTACTTC.

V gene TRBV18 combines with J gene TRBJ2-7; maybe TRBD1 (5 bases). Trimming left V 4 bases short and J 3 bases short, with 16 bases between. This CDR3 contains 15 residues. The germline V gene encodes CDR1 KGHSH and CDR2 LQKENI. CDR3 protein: CASSLGPGLLYEQYF. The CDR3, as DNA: TGTGCCAGCTCACTAGGTCCAGGGCTACTCTACGAGCAGTACTTC.

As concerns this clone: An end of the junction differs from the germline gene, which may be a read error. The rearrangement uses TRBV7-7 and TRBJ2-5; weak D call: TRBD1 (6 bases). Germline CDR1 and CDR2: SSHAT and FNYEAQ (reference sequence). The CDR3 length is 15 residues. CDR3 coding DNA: TGTGCTAGCAGCTTCGGGAAGGGGGTCCAAGAGACCCAGTACTTC. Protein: CASSFGKGVQETQYF.

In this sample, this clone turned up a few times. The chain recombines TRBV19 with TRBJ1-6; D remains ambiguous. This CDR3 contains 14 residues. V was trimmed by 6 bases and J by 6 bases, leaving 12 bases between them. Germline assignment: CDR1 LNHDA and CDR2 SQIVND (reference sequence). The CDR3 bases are TGTGCCAGTAGCTTGACATACGGTAATTCACCCCTCCACTTT. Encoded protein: CASSLTYGNSPLHF. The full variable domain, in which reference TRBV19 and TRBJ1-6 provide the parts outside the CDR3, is DGGITQSPKYLFRKEGQNVTLSCEQNLNHDAMYWYRQDPGQGLRLIYYSQIVNDFQKGDIAEGYSVSREKKESFPLTVTSAQKNPTAFYLCASSLTYGNSPLHFGNGTRLTVT.

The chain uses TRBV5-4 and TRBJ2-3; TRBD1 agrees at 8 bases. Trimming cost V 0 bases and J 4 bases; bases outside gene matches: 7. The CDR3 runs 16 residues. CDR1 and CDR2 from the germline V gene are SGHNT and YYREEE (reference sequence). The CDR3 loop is CASSLGSDRGADTQYF. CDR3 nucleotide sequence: TGTGCCAGCAGCTTGGGGTCAGACAGGGGAGCAGATACGCAGTATTTT.

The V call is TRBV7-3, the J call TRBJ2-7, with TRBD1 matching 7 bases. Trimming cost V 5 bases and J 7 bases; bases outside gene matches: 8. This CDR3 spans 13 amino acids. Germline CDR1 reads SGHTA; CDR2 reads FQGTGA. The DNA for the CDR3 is TGTGCCAGCAGCCCGGGACAGTCCTTGGAGCAGTACTTC. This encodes CASSPGQSLEQYF.

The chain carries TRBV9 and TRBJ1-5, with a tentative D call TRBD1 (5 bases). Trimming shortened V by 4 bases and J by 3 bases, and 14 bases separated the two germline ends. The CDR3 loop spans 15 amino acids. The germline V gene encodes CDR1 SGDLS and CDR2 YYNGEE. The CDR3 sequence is CASSPQGFVNQPQHF. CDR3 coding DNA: TGTGCCAGCAGCCCGCAGGGTTTTGTCAATCAGCCCCAGCATTTT.

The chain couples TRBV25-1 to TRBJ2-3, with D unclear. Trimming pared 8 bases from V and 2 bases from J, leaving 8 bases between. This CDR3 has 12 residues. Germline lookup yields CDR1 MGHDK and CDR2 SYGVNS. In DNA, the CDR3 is TGTGCCAGCTCTGCCTACACAGATACGCAGTATTTT. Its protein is CASSAYTDTQYF.

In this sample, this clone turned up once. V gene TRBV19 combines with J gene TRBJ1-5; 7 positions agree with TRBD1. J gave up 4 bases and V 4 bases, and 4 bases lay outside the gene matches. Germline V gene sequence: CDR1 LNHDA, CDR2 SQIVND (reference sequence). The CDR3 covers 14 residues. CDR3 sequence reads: CASSSLQGNQPQHF. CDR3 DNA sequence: TGTGCCAGTAGTAGCCTACAGGGGAATCAGCCCCAGCATTTT.

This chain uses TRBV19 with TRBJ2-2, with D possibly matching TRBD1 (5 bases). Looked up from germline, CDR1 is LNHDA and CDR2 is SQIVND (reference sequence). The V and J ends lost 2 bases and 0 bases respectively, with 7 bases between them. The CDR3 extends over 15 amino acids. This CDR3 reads CASSIQGPNTGELFF. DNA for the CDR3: TGTGCCAGTAGTATACAGGGCCCGAACACCGGGGAGCTGTTTTTT.

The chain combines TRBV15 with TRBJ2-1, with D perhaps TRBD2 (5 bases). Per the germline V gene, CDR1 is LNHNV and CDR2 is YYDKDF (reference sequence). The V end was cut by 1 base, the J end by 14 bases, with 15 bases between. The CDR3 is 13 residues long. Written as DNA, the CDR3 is TGTGCCACCAGCAGAGGAGAGGGTGGGAGTAAGTTCTTC. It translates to CATSRGEGGSKFF.